In its sample, the clone carrying this TCR beta chain was seen many times. The antigen remains unidentified. Time point: patch test 1, 2 weeks after DPC sensitization. The treatment is: therapeutic diphenylcyclopropenone sensitization with weekly scalp DPC. The library put unique molecular identifiers onto individual cDNA molecules. One entry per CDR3 protein, called by TCRdb with MiXCR from the RACE reads. Among around 110,000 distinct CDR3 sequences listed, roughly 12% were seen once. The sample is drawn from a study of human T cells and chemical hapten exposure. Looking at the study overall: Sensitization applied 2% DPC to approximately 2 cm by approximately 2 cm of upper inner arm skin. Study-wide points: Having alopecia, donors may respond immunologically unlike healthy people.

This CDR3 has 11 residues. Trimming took off 5 bases at V and 7 bases at J, with 9 bases between the two ends. The V and J genes are TRBV12-3 or TRBV12-4 and TRBJ2-7; D call uncertain. The source of this sequence is a woman aged 50 to 60 with alopecia areata. Some clones in this sample may be carry-over from other donors' samples. This specimen was whole blood, taken in connection with sensitization to the hapten diphenylcyclopropenone (DPC). The DNA for the CDR3 is TGTGCCAGCAGTGGCCCCCAAGAGCAGTACTTC. Residues: CASSGPQEQYF.